Listed below are T cell receptor beta chains from one sample, sequenced in a study of OX40 agonist ivuxolimab in advanced cancers. Assay: immunoSEQ multiplex PCR; the TCRdb copy retains only in-frame clones and omits some. The table has around 92,000 clones, 85% to 95% seen once. This material consisted of CD4+ or CD8+ T cells sorted from blood, taken in a trial of the OX40 agonist ivuxolimab. Source of these receptors: an adult with an advanced solid tumor such as melanoma, head and neck, liver or kidney cancer. CDR3s include the opening cysteine and the closing phenylalanine or tryptophan. A D gene is named only where the DNA matches it firmly. Rows may omit the clone size; those that give it use once, few, many or a size class.

>TRBV14|NA|TRBJ2-1|TRBD2
TGTGCCAGCAGCCCCCCTACTAGCGGGAGGGTCGATGAGCAGTTCTTC
CASSPPTSGRVDEQFF
>TRBV14|NA|TRBJ2-3|NA
TGTGCCAGCAGCCAAGGTTGGGGAGATACGCAGTATTTT
CASSQGWGDTQYF
>TRBV11-2|NA|TRBJ2-1|TRBD2
TGTGCCAGCAGCTTAGCGGGAGGGTTGAATGAGCAGTTCTTC
CASSLAGGLNEQFF
>TRBV6-1|NA|TRBJ1-3|TRBD1
TGTGCCATTGGACAGGGGACTGGAAACACCATATATTTT
CAIGQGTGNTIYF
>TRBV4-2|NA|TRBJ1-5|TRBD1
TGTGCCAGCAGCTTTGAACCGGGACAGCGTAATCAGCCCCAGCATTTT
CASSFEPGQRNQPQHF
>TRBV6-5|NA|TRBJ2-3|NA
TGTGCCAGCAGTTACTCAGCTAAAATCTCAGATACGCAGTATTTT
CASSYSAKISDTQYF
>TRBV30|NA|TRBJ1-2|NA
TGTGCCTGGAGTGTAGGGGGGCCTTATGGCTACACCTTC
CAWSVGGPYGYTF
>TRBV5-1|few|TRBJ2-3|TRBD1
TGCGCCAGCAGCCAAATACCGACAGGGGCAGATACGCAGTATTTT
CASSQIPTGADTQYF
>TRBV5-6|NA|TRBJ1-5|TRBD1
TGTGCCAGCAGCTTAGGGACAGGGGTGGTCTCCCAGCATTTT
CASSLGTGVVSQHF
>TRBV5-1|few|TRBJ2-5|NA
TGCGCCAGCAGCTTGGGACAGCAAGAGACCCAGTACTTC
CASSLGQQETQYF
>TRBV9|NA|TRBJ2-2|NA
TGTGCCAGCAGCCTGGCCGACAGTTACGGGGAGCTGTTTTTT
CASSLADSYGELFF
>TRBV4-3|NA|TRBJ1-1|NA
TGCGCCAGCAGCCAAGGTCTCGACGGTTCGAACACTGAAGCTTTCTTT
CASSQGLDGSNTEAFF
>TRBV11-3|NA|TRBJ2-2|NA
TGTGCCAGCAGCGTGGGAGGACGGAACACCGGGGAGCTGTTTTTT
CASSVGGRNTGELFF
>TRBV27|NA|TRBJ2-5|NA
TGTGCCAGCCGTCCGACAAGCCCGGTGGAGACCCAGTACTTC
CASRPTSPVETQYF
>TRBV7-2|NA|TRBJ2-3|NA
TGTGCCAGCAGCTACCAAGGGGGCACAGATACGCAGTATTTT
CASSYQGGTDTQYF
>TRBV5-1|NA|TRBJ2-1|NA
TGCGCCAGCTCAGACCCAAGAGCTTACAATGAGCAGTTCTTC
CASSDPRAYNEQFF
>TRBV5-1|NA|TRBJ1-2|NA
TGCGCCAGCAGCTCTCGGACGGCTGACTATGGCTACACCTTC
CASSSRTADYGYTF
>TRBV7-2|NA|TRBJ1-5|TRBD1
TGTGCCAGCAGTCTTACAGGGGTCGGGGGCAATCAGCCCCAGCATTTT
CASSLTGVGGNQPQHF
>TRBV25-1|NA|TRBJ1-5|NA
TGTGCCAGCACCGGAAGAGGGTTTTTCAATCAGCCCCAGCATTTT
CASTGRGFFNQPQHF
>TRBV19|NA|TRBJ1-3|NA
TGTGCCAGTGGACGTGGGGTCTCTGGAAACACCATATATTTT
CASGRGVSGNTIYF
>TRBV28|NA|TRBJ1-5|NA
TGTGCCAGCAGCCCCAGCAAAGTTAGCAATCAGCCCCAGCATTTT
CASSPSKVSNQPQHF
>TRBV18|NA|TRBJ1-3|NA
TGTGCCAGCTCACCCCGGGGAGAAGTTGGAAACACCATATATTTT
CASSPRGEVGNTIYF
>TRBV15|NA|TRBJ1-2|NA
TGTGCCACCAGCACTCGGGCCATACGAGGCTATGGCTACACCTTC
CATSTRAIRGYGYTF
>TRBV4-1|NA|TRBJ1-4|TRBD1
TGCGCCAGCAGCCGACCACAGGGGGCTAATGAAAAACTGTTTTTT
CASSRPQGANEKLFF
>TRBV7-2|NA|TRBJ1-5|NA
TGTGCCAGCAGCCCCACAGGGAACTATAGCAATCAGCCCCAGCATTTT
CASSPTGNYSNQPQHF
>TRBV18|NA|TRBJ2-1|TRBD1
TGTGCCAGCTCACCCGGGACAGAGTCCTACAATGAGCAGTTCTTC
CASSPGTESYNEQFF
>TRBV11-2|NA|TRBJ2-5|NA
TGTGCCAGCAGCTTAGATAGTGAGACCCAGTACTTC
CASSLDSETQYF
>TRBV4-2|few|TRBJ2-1|NA
TGTGCCAGCAGCGGGGGAGGCTCAGCGGCCTACAATGAGCAGTTCTTC
CASSGGGSAAYNEQFF
>TRBV15|NA|TRBJ1-5|NA
TGTGCCACCAGCCTAGTCTATCAGCCCCAGCATTTT
CATSLVYQPQHF
>TRBV5-6|NA|TRBJ2-7|TRBD1
TGTGCCAGCAGCATCCTGGACAGGCGGTCCGGGGAGCAGTACTTC
CASSILDRRSGEQYF
>TRBV10-3|NA|TRBJ1-1|NA
TGTGCCACCCGCATGGGTTTCAACACTGAAGCTTTCTTT
CATRMGFNTEAFF
>TRBV2|NA|TRBJ2-7|NA
TGTGCCAGCAATCCTTTAACGGGGACGGGTAGCGAGCAGTACTTC
CASNPLTGTGSEQYF
>TRBV2|once|TRBJ1-5|NA
TGTGCCAGCAGTGACAGGGACAGCAATCAGCCCCAGCATTTT
CASSDRDSNQPQHF
>TRBV10-3|NA|TRBJ2-1|TRBD2
TGTGCCACGGGGACTAGCAAGTATGAGCAGTTCTTC
CATGTSKYEQFF
>TRBV7-9|NA|TRBJ2-2|NA
TGTGCCAGCAGCCCCCCCCCATACGGGGAGCTGTTTTTT
CASSPPPYGELFF
>TRBV11-2|NA|TRBJ1-2|NA
TGTGCCAGCAGCGTCAGGGGTGGGGGCTACACCTTC
CASSVRGGGYTF
>TRBV5-4|NA|TRBJ1-1|NA
TGTGCCAGCAGCTTGTACAGGATGAACACTGAAGCTTTCTTT
CASSLYRMNTEAFF
>TRBV2|once|TRBJ1-5|TRBD1
TGTGCCAGCAGTGATGGGGGACAGGAGTATCAGCCCCAGCATTTT
CASSDGGQEYQPQHF
>TRBV2|NA|TRBJ1-6|NA
TGTGCCAGCAGTGAAGACGACTTTTCACCCCTCCACTTT
CASSEDDFSPLHF
>TRBV11-2|NA|TRBJ1-6|TRBD1
TGTGCCAGCAGCTTAGGGACAGGGTACGGTTCACCCCTCCACTTT
CASSLGTGYGSPLHF
>TRBV28|NA|TRBJ1-5|NA
TGTGCCAGCAGTTTTCGTCAGGGCCGGGGGGATCAGCCCCAGCATTTT
CASSFRQGRGDQPQHF
>TRBV27|NA|TRBJ2-7|TRBD2
TGTGCCAGCAGTTTTGGTGGGAGGGCCGCCACCTACGAGCAGTACTTC
CASSFGGRAATYEQYF
>TRBV28|NA|TRBJ2-7|NA
TGTGCCAGCAGTTTAATGAGGGCCTCCTACGAGCAGTACTTC
CASSLMRASYEQYF
>TRBV5-1|once|TRBJ1-5|NA
TGCGCCAGCAGCTTGGGCGGGGGCGGCGGCAATCAGCCCCAGCATTTT
CASSLGGGGGNQPQHF
>TRBV5-1|NA|TRBJ1-1|NA
TGCGCCAGCAGCTTGGGGGCTACCACTGAAGCTTTCTTT
CASSLGATTEAFF
>TRBV6-5|NA|TRBJ2-1|NA
TGTGCCAGCAGACCAGAGCTTCCAACCAATGAGCAGTTCTTC
CASRPELPTNEQFF
>TRBV6-5|NA|TRBJ1-1|TRBD1
TGTGCCAGCAGAGGACAGGGCTTGAACACTGAAGCTTTCTTT
CASRGQGLNTEAFF
>TRBV9|few|TRBJ1-5|NA
TGTGCCAGCAGCGTAGCCGGCTTGTGGAATCAGCCCCAGCATTTT
CASSVAGLWNQPQHF
>TRBV12-5|NA|TRBJ2-1|NA
TGTGCTAGTGATTCCTACAATGAGCAGTTCTTC
CASDSYNEQFF
>TRBV11-2|NA|TRBJ1-2|NA
TGTGCCAGCAGCTTAGGAGGGCTCCGTGGCTACACCTTC
CASSLGGLRGYTF